Sequencing of this TCR beta chain was carried out in a study of T cell changes during pregnancy in multiple sclerosis. CDR3 size: 14 residues. Trimming cost V 1 base and J 7 bases, with 11 bases left between them. CDR1 and CDR2 from the germline V gene are SGHDN and FVKESK. Repertoires were generated with immunoSEQ multiplex PCR, while TCRdb's copy carries only in-frame clones and drops some. The sample includes tens of thousands of clones, roughly 91% of them seen just once. The J gene is TRBJ2-4, the V gene TRBV14; maybe TRBD2 (5 bases). This sequence originates from a female donor in good health, enrolled as a control in a pregnancy study. The sequencing here drew on CD4+ T cells from peripheral blood mononuclear cells, taken in the second trimester of pregnancy. The CDR3 region is CASSQGLGGNIQYF. For the CDR3, the DNA is TGTGCCAGCAGCCAAGGCCTCGGAGGTAACATTCAGTACTTC.